Below, one TCR beta chain is given with its context. Its antigen target is currently unknown. Base qualities are not at hand, and no much larger clone is one base apart. Cut back by 0 bases and 8 bases, the V and J ends lie 10 bases apart. The germline V gene (reference sequence) gives CDR1 as DFQATT and CDR2 as SNEGSKA. Including cysteine and phenylalanine, the CDR3 has 12 amino acids. The read is trimmed to its CDR3 DNA, 36 bases read in frame from base 1. This sample is drawn from a study of T-cell memory formation after mild COVID-19 (dated by TCRdb to the early 2020s). Describing the broader study: Most TCR sequence clusters were specific to one of the two donors. Two young, previously healthy adult volunteers, one female and one male, were included in the cohort. In two donors, T-cell clones that expanded and contracted after mild COVID-19 were tracked by sequencing TCRalpha and TCRbeta repertoires over time. What the work shows at the level of the full study, not this receptor alone: Only two mild cases were covered in the study, and larger cohorts including severe cases with pre-infection samples were considered necessary. Some responding clones were found in pre-infection memory, which suggests that pre-existing cross-reactive memory T cells took part in the SARS-CoV-2 response. Whether the second-wave clones peaking on day 37 were SARS-CoV-2 specific was not confirmed. Clones that contracted from day 15 to 85 showed balanced CD4/CD8 phenotypes, whereas a second wave of clones that expanded from day 15 to 37 leaned towards CD4+. Contracting CD4+ clones turned up mainly in the CM and EM memory subsets, whereas EMRA was where CD8+ clones were enriched.

Sequencing instrument: Illumina NovaSeq 6000. TCRalpha and TCRbeta cDNA libraries were constructed by 5'RACE with constant-segment primers, with sample barcodes and unique molecular identifiers being introduced. Trizol reagent was used to extract RNA from every sample. The libraries were amplified in two PCR steps, and the second step added a second sample barcode and Illumina TruSeq adapters. Sequencing of the libraries was done on an Illumina NovaSeq, producing 2 x 150 bp paired-end reads. The original pipeline was this. Demultiplexing of reads and collapsing into UMI-guided consensus sequences were performed with migec v1.2.7. Using mixcr v2.1.11, UMI consensuses were aligned to TRA and TRB V and J templates and then assembled into clonotypes. A clonotype was counted as expanded or contracted only when both edgeR and NoisET called the clonotype significant, with the noise models trained on biological replicates. For edgeR calls, the thresholds were a false discovery rate-adjusted p below 0.01 and a log2 fold-change of 1. As an exploratory analysis of dynamics, max-normalized trajectories of the 1000 most abundant clonotypes were examined by PCA with hierarchical clustering. The CD4 or CD8 phenotype of responding clones was assigned using the separately sequenced CD4+ and CD8+ repertoires. TCRdb cleaned the public reads at Q25 with fastp, built clones with MiXCR and kept in-frame beta chains. Duplicate CDR3 protein sequences are folded into a single record with the most common DNA and genes. The V and J calls here are based on TCRdb, not the publication. Across this sample there are just over 400,000 distinct CDR3 sequences, with less than 25% seen only once. The ten largest account for 10% to 15% of the sample.

PBMCs were isolated by Ficoll-Paque density gradient centrifugation. The clonotype originates from an adult woman who had mild COVID-19 (a few samples of this study predate the infection). The sample titles of this study are shuffled in the database, so cell type and time point are left out; the donor was told from shared clones. Specimen: PBMCs or a T cell subset sorted from them (not recorded which). The chain uses TRBV20-1 and TRBJ1-1; the D gene remains uncertain. The bases read TGCAGTGCTAGAGATGGCGGCAGGGAAGCTTTCTTT. The translation is CSARDGGREAFF.